These 28 T cell receptor beta chains originate from one sample sequenced in a study of blood T cells in healthy people across ages. A second roughly 6 to 11 cycle PCR used barcoded and J-beta primers. TCRdb reanalysed the 5' RACE reads using MiXCR and keeps one entry per CDR3 protein. The sample has about 1.5 million distinct CDR3 sequences, roughly 43% seen once. The sequencing input was blood. The receptors shown here come from a woman under 30 in good health.

The chain carries TRBV27 and TRBJ2-7; 9 bases line up with TRBD1. From germline, CDR1 is MNHEY and CDR2 SMNVEV (reference sequence). The CDR3 extends over 15 amino acids. The J segment lost 7 bases and the V segment lost 8 bases, leaving 15 bases of the junction unmatched. The DNA of the CDR3 is TGTGCCAGCGGCTTCGCCGGGACAGGGCTTTATGAGCAGTACTTC. Protein product: CASGFAGTGLYEQYF.

This clonotype has a handful of counts. The chain combines TRBV2 with TRBJ2-5, with D unresolved. Trimming took 7 bases from V and 0 from J, leaving 12 bases between them. In germline, CDR1 is SNHLY, CDR2 FYNNEI. This CDR3 contains 14 residues. CDR3 bases: TGTGCCAGCACGACAATAGACTACCAAGAGACCCAGTACTTC. It translates to CASTTIDYQETQYF.

This clonotype has just a few counts. V is TRBV27 and J is TRBJ1-2; D not certain. The V and J ends lost 6 bases and 1 base respectively, with 12 bases between them. Germline V lookup: CDR1 MNHEY, CDR2 SMNVEV (reference sequence). The CDR3 consists of 14 residues. The chain's CDR3 is CASRPPQFNYGYTF. The DNA of the CDR3 is TGTGCCAGCAGGCCGCCTCAGTTTAACTATGGCTACACCTTC.

J is TRBJ2-1 and V is TRBV6-6; TRBD1 matches at 8 bases. Per the germline V gene, CDR1 is MNHNY and CDR2 is SVGAGI (reference sequence). The CDR3 runs 18 residues. V trimming: 6 bases; J trimming: 0 bases; junction bases outside the gene matches: 13. CDR3 coding DNA: TGTGCCAGCAGAAAACCAGGGGGCCCTATAAGCTCCTACAATGAGCAGTTCTTC. Its translation is CASRKPGGPISSYNEQFF.

This clonotype was picked up a small number of times. V is TRBV24-1 and J is TRBJ2-1; TRBD2 matches at 9 bases. Unmatched junction bases numbered 5, after V lost 5 bases and J lost 7 bases. Per the germline V gene, CDR1 is KGHDR and CDR2 is SFDVKD. The CDR3 totals 14 residues. The CDR3 DNA is TGTGCCACCAGTGGTAGCGGGAGAGTAAATGAGCAGTTCTTC. Its protein is CATSGSGRVNEQFF.

The V and J genes are TRBV20-1 and TRBJ2-5; the match to TRBD1 covers 10 bases. The DNA matches TRBJ2-7 better at its end, which makes the J call doubtful. Looked up from germline, CDR1 is DFQATT and CDR2 is SNEGSKA (reference sequence). This CDR3 spans 13 amino acids. CDR3 DNA: TGCAGTGCTTCGGGACAGGGGATATACGAGCAGTACTTC. Translated: CSASGQGIYEQYF.

This chain connects TRBV7-2 to TRBJ2-4; TRBD1 matches 8 bases. Germline V CDR1 and CDR2: SGHTA, FQGNSA. This CDR3 has 15 amino acids. V lost 6 bases, J lost 3 bases, and 7 bases stayed unmatched. CDR3 loop: CASSRTGSLKNIQYF. For the CDR3, the DNA is TGTGCCAGCAGTCGGACAGGGTCGCTCAAAAACATTCAGTACTTC.

This clonotype was recorded a few times. The chain carries TRBV12-3 or TRBV12-4 and TRBJ2-2; 7 bases fit TRBD2. V was clipped by 5 bases and J by 6 bases; unmatched bases: 3. The length of the CDR3 is 13 residues. As DNA, the CDR3 is TGTGCCAGCAGTCGCCGGGGGGCCGGGGAGCTGTTTTTT. As protein: CASSRRGAGELFF.

The chain combines TRBV29-1 with TRBJ2-7; D gene unclear. Germline V gene lookup returns CDR1 SQVTM and CDR2 ANQGSEA. The CDR3 has 15 amino acids. Trimming stripped 1 base from V and 6 bases from J, with 19 bases between. The CDR3 nucleotides are TGCAGCGTTGAAGTCCCGGCAACCCCCCCATCCGAGCAGTACTTC. Amino acids: CSVEVPATPPSEQYF.

Only a few counts were recorded for this clonotype. This chain's CDR3 is CSVEDGETEAFF. The CDR3 region has the DNA TGCAGCGTTGAAGATGGCGAGACTGAAGCTTTCTTT. V usage is TRBV29-1 and J usage is TRBJ1-1; no definite D call. V was trimmed by 0 bases and J by 5 bases, leaving 7 bases between them. The length of the CDR3 is 12 residues. In germline, CDR1 is SQVTM, CDR2 ANQGSEA.

This clonotype was observed a few times. V and J are TRBV14 and TRBJ1-6, with D uncertain. With 5 bases removed from V and 7 bases from J, the gap between germline ends came to 9 bases. The CDR3 covers 13 residues. The germline V gene has CDR1 SGHDN and CDR2 FVKESK. The CDR3, as DNA: TGTGCCAGCAGCATTTGGGGAAATTCACCCCTCCACTTT. Amino acid sequence: CASSIWGNSPLHF. Full variable domain (rest looked up from reference TRBV14 and TRBJ1-6): EAGVTQFPSHSVIEKGQTVTLRCDPISGHDNLYWYRRVMGKEIKFLLHFVKESKQDESGMPNNRFLAERTGGTYSTLKVQPAELEDSGVYFCASSIWGNSPLHFGNGTRLTVT.

This chain links TRBV2 with TRBJ1-2; 8 nucleotides align to TRBD1. CDR1 is SNHLY and CDR2 is FYNNEI in the germline V gene. This CDR3 region has 15 residues. V gave up 5 bases and J gave up 2 bases; unmatched junction bases: 7. CDR3 DNA sequence: TGTGCCAGCAGTCCTCGCGGACAGGGAAACTATGGCTACACCTTC. This codes for CASSPRGQGNYGYTF.

This clonotype showed up just a few times. This sequence joins TRBV3-1 and TRBJ2-1; 14 bases align to TRBD2. The CDR3 has 17 amino acids. Looked up from germline, CDR1 is LGHDT and CDR2 is YNNKEL (reference sequence). The V segment lost 1 base and the J segment 2 bases; nucleotides outside the gene matches: 1. As DNA, the CDR3 is TGTGCCAGCAGCCAAGGGACTAGCGGGAGGACCTACAATGAGCAGTTCTTC. The encoded protein is CASSQGTSGRTYNEQFF.

The gene calls are TRBV11-3 and TRBJ2-3; D is ambiguous. Trimming left V 5 bases short and J 3 bases short, with 9 bases between. The germline V gene has CDR1 SGHNT and CDR2 YENEEA. The CDR3 contains 13 residues. CDR3 DNA sequence: TGTGCCAGCAGCCGCGAAAAAACAGATACGCAGTATTTT. Translating gives CASSREKTDTQYF.

V gene TRBV18 combines with J gene TRBJ2-7; no reliable D call. The CDR3 is 14 amino acids. V was pared by 4 bases and J by 3 bases, with 13 bases between. The germline V gene has CDR1 KGHSH and CDR2 LQKENI. The CDR3 nucleotides are TGTGCCAGCTCACGTGCAGGCTCTCTCTACGAGCAGTACTTC. It translates to CASSRAGSLYEQYF.

There are a few counts of this clonotype. The J gene is TRBJ2-1, the V gene TRBV30; D possibly corresponds to TRBD2 (7 bases). CDR1 is GTSNPN, CDR2 SVGIG, per germline (reference sequence). The CDR3 length is 13 residues. V was pared by 4 bases and J by 2 bases, with 9 bases between. The DNA for the CDR3 is TGTGCCTGGATGGGGGGGCCCTACAATGAGCAGTTCTTC. It specifies CAWMGGPYNEQFF.

The rearrangement joins TRBV5-6 to TRBJ2-1; D call uncertain. The V gene's germline CDR1 is SGHDT and CDR2 YYEEEE. Deletions cut 0 bases from V and 4 bases from J, with 11 bases between. This CDR3 contains 15 residues. Here the CDR3 reads CASSLAIQEYNEQFF. The CDR3 coding sequence is TGTGCCAGCAGCTTGGCTATTCAGGAGTACAATGAGCAGTTCTTC. Full variable domain (missing parts from reference TRBV5-6 and TRBJ2-1): DAGVTQSPTHLIKTRGQQVTLRCSPKSGHDTVSWYQQALGQGPQFIFQYYEEEERQRGNFPDRFSGHQFPNYSSELNVNALLLGDSALYLCASSLAIQEYNEQFFGPGTRLTVL.

This clonotype has more than one count but fewer than ten. The CDR3 region has the DNA TGCAGGCCCCTCGGGTTGGGGGAGTTGGGGAACACTGAAGCTTTCTTT. Translated: CRPLGLGELGNTEAFF. The chain links TRBV20-1 to TRBJ1-1; maybe TRBD1 (5 bases). The CDR3 runs 16 residues. Looked up from germline, CDR1 is DFQATT and CDR2 is SNEGSKA (reference sequence).

This clonotype was seen repeatedly, ten times or more. The rearrangement joins TRBV5-1 to TRBJ2-2; 8 nucleotides match TRBD1. This CDR3 spans 15 amino acids. J lost 1 base, V lost 3 bases, and 2 bases had no gene match. Per the germline V gene, CDR1 is SGHRS and CDR2 is YFSETQ. The CDR3 here is CASSSGQGNTGELFF. The CDR3 DNA is TGCGCCAGCAGCTCAGGACAGGGGAACACCGGGGAGCTGTTTTTT.

The rearrangement uses TRBV20-1 and TRBJ2-1, with a tentative D call TRBD2 (5 bases). TRBJ2-7 matches the DNA end more closely, so the J call is doubtful. CDR3 length: 14 residues. Germline lookup yields CDR1 DFQATT and CDR2 SNEGSKA (reference sequence). The CDR3 nucleotides are TGCAGTGCAGTAATAGCGAGCTCCTACAATGAGCAGTACTTC. Protein sequence: CSAVIASSYNEQYF.

This clonotype was observed many times. The gene calls are TRBV7-2 and TRBJ2-1; D uncertain. Trimming removed 3 bases at V and 9 bases at J, with 6 bases between. Germline CDR1 and CDR2: SGHTA and FQGNSA. The CDR3 runs to 11 residues. The DNA for the CDR3 is TGTGCCAGCAGCTTGATAGGTGAGCAGTTCTTC. It is translated as CASSLIGEQFF.

The rearrangement links TRBV7-2 to TRBJ2-3; D may match TRBD1 or TRBD2 (5 bases each). V gave up 2 bases and J gave up 1 base, with 16 bases separating them. The CDR3 runs to 17 residues. Germline V CDR1 and CDR2: SGHTA, FQGNSA. The CDR3 loop reads CASSLMGRAVGTDTQYF. CDR3 DNA: TGTGCCAGCAGCTTAATGGGACGAGCGGTAGGCACAGATACGCAGTATTTT.

This clonotype was recorded a few times. This rearrangement joins TRBV5-1 to TRBJ1-2, with a possible D match to TRBD1 (5 bases). V was trimmed by 4 bases and J by 0 bases, leaving 16 bases between them. Germline lookup yields CDR1 SGHRS and CDR2 YFSETQ. CDR3 length: 16 amino acids. Here the CDR3 reads CASSGGRGATNYGYTF. The CDR3 DNA reads TGCGCCAGCAGCGGAGGAAGGGGCGCGACTAACTATGGCTACACCTTC.

This clonotype was observed a handful of times. This chain links TRBV28 with TRBJ2-1, with 8 bases fitting TRBD2. Germline loops: CDR1 MDHEN, CDR2 SYDVKM. This CDR3 contains 16 residues. After removal of 5 bases from V and 4 bases from J, the junction contained 10 bases not matched to a gene. This CDR3 is CASSRGAGVAYNEQFF. CDR3 nucleotides: TGTGCCAGCAGTCGGGGAGCGGGAGTGGCTTACAATGAGCAGTTCTTC. Full variable domain (missing parts from reference TRBV28 and TRBJ2-1): DVKVTQSSRYLVKRTGEKVFLECVQDMDHENMFWYRQDPGLGLRLIYFSYDVKMKEKGDIPEGYSVSREKKERFSLILESASTNQTSMYLCASSRGAGVAYNEQFFGPGTRLTVL.

This clonotype was observed a handful of times. The chain is built from TRBV29-1 and TRBJ2-5; possible D gene TRBD1, 5 bases. The germline CDR1 and CDR2 sequences are SQVTM and ANQGSEA. The CDR3 runs to 13 residues. The CDR3 DNA follows: TGCAGTGTCACAGGACGCCTCACCGAGACCCAGTACTTC. Protein product: CSVTGRLTETQYF.

The chain carries TRBV3-1 and TRBJ2-1, with 12 bases aligning to TRBD2. Germline V gene data show CDR1 as LGHDT and CDR2 as YNNKEL (reference sequence). CDR3 length: 16 residues. V was clipped by 3 bases and J by 3 bases; unmatched bases: 3. CDR3 in DNA: TGTGCCAGCAGCCACCGGACTAGCGGGGACTACAATGAGCAGTTCTTC. The encoded protein is CASSHRTSGDYNEQFF.

V gene TRBV20-1 combines with J gene TRBJ2-1; TRBD1 matches 7 bases. The V and J ends lost 4 bases and 0 bases, in that order; junction bases with no gene match: 9. Looked up from germline, CDR1 is DFQATT and CDR2 is SNEGSKA (reference sequence). This CDR3 is 16 amino acids long. The CDR3, as DNA: TGCAGTGCTACCAGACAGGGCTTTCTCTCCTACAATGAGCAGTTCTTC. Protein product: CSATRQGFLSYNEQFF.

V gene TRBV4-2 combines with J gene TRBJ2-7; 9 bases match TRBD2. The CDR3 totals 15 residues. V lost 3 bases to trimming and J lost 2 bases; unmatched junction nucleotides: 5. Per the germline V gene, CDR1 is LGHNA and CDR2 is YNFKEQ. The CDR3 bases are TGTGCCAGCAGCCAGGCTAGCGGGACGACCTACGAGCAGTACTTC. This codes for CASSQASGTTYEQYF.